This T cell receptor (beta chain) emerged from a study of cytomegalovirus exposure and HLA in healthy donors. PCR involved 60 Vbeta and 13 Jbeta primers. TCRdb's table, derived via immunoSEQ multiplex PCR, lists solely in-frame clones and lacks some. The sample includes some 150,000 clones, approximately 78% of them seen just once. Trimming removed 0 bases from V and 8 bases from J; junction bases left unmatched: 15. CDR3 length: 17 residues. Germline-derived CDR1 and CDR2 are SGHRS and YFSETQ. Sequenced material: PBMCs. The receptor was isolated from a woman aged 30 to 39 in good health and CMV-seropositive. The chain has TRBV5-1 and TRBJ1-2, with 8 bases fitting TRBD1. In DNA, the CDR3 is TGCGCCAGCAGCTTGGAAGCTGTGAGCAGGGGGCGCGAGGGCTACACCTTC. Protein product: CASSLEAVSRGREGYTF.